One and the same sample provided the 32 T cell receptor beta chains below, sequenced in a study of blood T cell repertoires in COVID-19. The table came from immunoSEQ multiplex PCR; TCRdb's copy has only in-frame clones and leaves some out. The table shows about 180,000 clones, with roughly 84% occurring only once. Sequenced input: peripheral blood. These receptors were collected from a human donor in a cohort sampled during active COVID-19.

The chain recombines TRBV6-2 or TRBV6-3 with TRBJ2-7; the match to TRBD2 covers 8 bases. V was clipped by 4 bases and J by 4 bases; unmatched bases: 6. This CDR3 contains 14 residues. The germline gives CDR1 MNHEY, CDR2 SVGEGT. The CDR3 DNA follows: TGTGCCAGCAGTTTGGGACTAGGGGGATACGAGCAGTACTTC. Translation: CASSLGLGGYEQYF.

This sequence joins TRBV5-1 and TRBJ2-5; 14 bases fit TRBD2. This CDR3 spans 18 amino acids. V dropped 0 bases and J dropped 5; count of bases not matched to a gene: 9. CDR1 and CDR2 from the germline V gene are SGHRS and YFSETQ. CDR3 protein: CASSLAAGLAGAEETQYF. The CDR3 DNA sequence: TGCGCCAGCAGCTTGGCGGCGGGACTAGCGGGGGCGGAGGAGACCCAGTACTTC. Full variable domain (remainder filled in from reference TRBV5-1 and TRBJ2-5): KAGVTQTPRYLIKTRGQQVTLSCSPISGHRSVSWYQQTPGQGLQFLFEYFSETQRNKGNFPGRFSGRQFSNSRSEMNVSTLELGDSALYLCASSLAAGLAGAEETQYFGPGTRLLVL.

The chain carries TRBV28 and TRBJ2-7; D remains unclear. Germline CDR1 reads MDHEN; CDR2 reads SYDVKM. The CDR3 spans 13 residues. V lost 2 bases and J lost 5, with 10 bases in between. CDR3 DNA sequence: TGTGCCAGCAGTTTAGGCCGTGTGGACGAGCAGTACTTC. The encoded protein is CASSLGRVDEQYF.

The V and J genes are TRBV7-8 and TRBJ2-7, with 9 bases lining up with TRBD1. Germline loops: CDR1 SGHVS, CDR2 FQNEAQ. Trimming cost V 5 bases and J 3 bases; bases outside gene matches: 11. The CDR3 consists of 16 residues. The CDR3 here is CASSRGAWTGDYEQYF. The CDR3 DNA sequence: TGTGCCAGCAGCCGAGGGGCCTGGACAGGGGACTACGAGCAGTACTTC.

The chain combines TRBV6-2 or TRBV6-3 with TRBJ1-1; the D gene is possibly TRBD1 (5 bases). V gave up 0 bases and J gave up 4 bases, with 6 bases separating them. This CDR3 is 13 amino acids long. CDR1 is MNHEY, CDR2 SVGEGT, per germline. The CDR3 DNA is TGTGCCAGCAGTTACTCGACAGCCACTGAAGCTTTCTTT. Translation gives CASSYSTATEAFF.

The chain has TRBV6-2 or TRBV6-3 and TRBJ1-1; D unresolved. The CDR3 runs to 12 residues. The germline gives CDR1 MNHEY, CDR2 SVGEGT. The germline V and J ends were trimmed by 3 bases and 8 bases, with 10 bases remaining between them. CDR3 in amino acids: CASSYPEPEAFF. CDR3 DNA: TGTGCCAGCAGTTATCCGGAGCCGGAAGCTTTCTTT.

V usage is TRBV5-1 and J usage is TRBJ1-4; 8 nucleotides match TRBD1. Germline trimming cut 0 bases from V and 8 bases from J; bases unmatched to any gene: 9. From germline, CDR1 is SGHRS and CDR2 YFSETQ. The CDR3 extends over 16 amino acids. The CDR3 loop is CASSLVAGGRVEKLFF. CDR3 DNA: TGCGCCAGCAGCTTGGTTGCAGGGGGCCGGGTCGAAAAACTGTTTTTT. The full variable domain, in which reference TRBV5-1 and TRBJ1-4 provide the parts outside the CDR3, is KAGVTQTPRYLIKTRGQQVTLSCSPISGHRSVSWYQQTPGQGLQFLFEYFSETQRNKGNFPGRFSGRQFSNSRSEMNVSTLELGDSALYLCASSLVAGGRVEKLFFGSGTQLSVL.

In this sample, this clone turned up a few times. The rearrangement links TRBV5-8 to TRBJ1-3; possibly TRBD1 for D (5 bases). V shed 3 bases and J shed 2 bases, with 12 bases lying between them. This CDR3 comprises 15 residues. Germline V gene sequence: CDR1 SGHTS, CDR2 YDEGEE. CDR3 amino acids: CASSWNGGTGNTIYF. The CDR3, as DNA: TGTGCCAGCAGCTGGAACGGGGGAACTGGAAACACCATATATTTT.

CDR3 in amino acids: CASSETGSNQPQHF. DNA of the CDR3: TGTGCCAGCTCAGAGACAGGGAGCAATCAGCCCCAGCATTTT. The chain uses TRBV18 and TRBJ1-5; 7 bases fit TRBD1. The ends lost 5 bases at V and 1 base at J; junction bases unmatched: 2. Germline CDR1 and CDR2: KGHSH and LQKENI. The CDR3 length is 14 residues. The complete variable domain, with remaining parts taken from reference TRBV18 and TRBJ1-5, reads NAGVMQNPRHLVRRRGQEARLRCSPMKGHSHVYWYRQLPEEGLKFMVYLQKENIIDESGMPKERFSAEFPKEGPSILRIQQVVRGDSAAYFCASSETGSNQPQHFGDGTRLSIL.

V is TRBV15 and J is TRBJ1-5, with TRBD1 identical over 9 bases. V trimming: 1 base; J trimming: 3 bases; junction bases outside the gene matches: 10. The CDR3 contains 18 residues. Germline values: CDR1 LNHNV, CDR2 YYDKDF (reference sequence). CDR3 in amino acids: CATSRGADRTGANQPQHF. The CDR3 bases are TGTGCCACCAGCAGAGGGGCGGACAGGACAGGGGCCAATCAGCCCCAGCATTTT.

DNA of the CDR3: TGTGCCAGCAGTTTATATCCCCGGACAGCCTACGAGCAGTACTTC. Protein: CASSLYPRTAYEQYF. The chain links TRBV27 to TRBJ2-7; D possibly corresponds to TRBD1 (6 bases). The CDR3 runs 15 residues. V dropped 1 base and J dropped 2 bases, with 12 bases sitting between them. CDR1 MNHEY and CDR2 SMNVEV come from the germline V gene (reference sequence).

In DNA form, the CDR3 reads TGTGCCAGCCGCCGACTGGGCGCGGGAGGTGGCGATGAGCAGTTCTTC. Its protein product is CASRRLGAGGGDEQFF. The chain uses TRBV4-2 and TRBJ2-1; TRBD2 matches at 8 bases. The CDR3 contains 16 residues. J was trimmed by 8 bases and V by 8 bases; bases with no gene match: 17. Germline CDR1 and CDR2: LGHNA and YNFKEQ.

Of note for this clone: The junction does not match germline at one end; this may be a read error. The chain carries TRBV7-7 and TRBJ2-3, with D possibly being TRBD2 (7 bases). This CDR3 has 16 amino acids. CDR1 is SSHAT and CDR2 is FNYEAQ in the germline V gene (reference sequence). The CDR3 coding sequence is TGTGCTAGCAGCTTAGGAGGGGGGGCCCCAGGAGATACGCAGTATTTT. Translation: CASSLGGGAPGDTQYF.

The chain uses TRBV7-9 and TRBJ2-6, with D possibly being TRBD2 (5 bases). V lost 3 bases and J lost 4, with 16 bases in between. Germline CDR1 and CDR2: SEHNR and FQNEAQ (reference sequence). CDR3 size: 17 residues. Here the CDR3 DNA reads TGTGCCAGCAGCTTTCGGACGGGTAGGAGGGGGGCCAACGTCCTGACTTTC. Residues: CASSFRTGRRGANVLTF.

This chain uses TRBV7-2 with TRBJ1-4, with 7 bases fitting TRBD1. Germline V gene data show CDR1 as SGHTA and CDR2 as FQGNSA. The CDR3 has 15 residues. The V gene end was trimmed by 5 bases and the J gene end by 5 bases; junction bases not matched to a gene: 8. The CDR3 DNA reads TGTGCCAGCAGCCCCTTGGGACAGCTAAATGAAAAACTGTTTTTT. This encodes CASSPLGQLNEKLFF.

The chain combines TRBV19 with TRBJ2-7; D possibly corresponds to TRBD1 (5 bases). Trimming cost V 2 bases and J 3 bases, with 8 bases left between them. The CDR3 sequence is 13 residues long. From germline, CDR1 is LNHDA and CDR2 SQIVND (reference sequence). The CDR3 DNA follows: TGTGCCAGTAGTATAAGGGGTAACTACGAGCAGTACTTC. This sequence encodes CASSIRGNYEQYF.

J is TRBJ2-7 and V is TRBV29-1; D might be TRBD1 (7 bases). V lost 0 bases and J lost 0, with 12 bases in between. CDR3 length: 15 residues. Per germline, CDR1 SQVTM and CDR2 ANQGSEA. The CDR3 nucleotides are TGCAGCGTTGAAGATCAGGGGGGCCTCTCCTACGAGCAGTACTTC. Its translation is CSVEDQGGLSYEQYF.

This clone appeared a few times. The DNA of the CDR3 is TGTGCCAGCAGTGACGGGGGGGCGTCCAATGAGCAGTTCTTC. Translation gives CASSDGGASNEQFF. The V and J genes are TRBV6-4 and TRBJ2-1; D may be TRBD2 (7 bases). This CDR3 has 14 residues. V was cut by 2 bases and J by 6 bases, with 11 bases left in between. Germline CDR1 is MRHNA and CDR2 is SNTAGT.

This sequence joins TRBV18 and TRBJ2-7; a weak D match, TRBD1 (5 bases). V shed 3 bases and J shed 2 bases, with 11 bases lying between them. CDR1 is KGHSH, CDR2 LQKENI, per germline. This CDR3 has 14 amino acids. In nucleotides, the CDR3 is TGTGCCAGCTCACCGGTGGACACGCCCTACGAGCAGTACTTC. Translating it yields CASSPVDTPYEQYF.

CDR3 DNA: TGTGCCAGCAGTGCCAGCGGGGACAAAGAGACCCAGTACTTC. The encoded protein is CASSASGDKETQYF. The J gene is TRBJ2-5, the V gene TRBV25-1; TRBD2 is a possible D gene (7 bases). Trimming cost V 4 bases and J 3 bases, with 12 bases left between them. The germline gives CDR1 MGHDK, CDR2 SYGVNS. This CDR3 comprises 14 residues.

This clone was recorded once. CDR3 bases: TGCGCCAGCAGCTTGGTCCGACGAGGGGGCGCAACCGGGGAGCTGTTTTTT. Its translation is CASSLVRRGGATGELFF. The chain employs TRBV5-1 and TRBJ2-2, with 7 bases aligning to TRBD1. CDR3 length: 17 amino acids. J lost 5 bases, V lost 0 bases, and 10 bases had no gene match. Germline V gene lookup returns CDR1 SGHRS and CDR2 YFSETQ.

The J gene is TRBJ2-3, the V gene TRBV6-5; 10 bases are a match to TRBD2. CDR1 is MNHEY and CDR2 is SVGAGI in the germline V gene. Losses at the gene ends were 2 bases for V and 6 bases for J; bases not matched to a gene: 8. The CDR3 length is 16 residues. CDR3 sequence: CASSYQGASGSDTQYF. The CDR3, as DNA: TGTGCCAGCAGTTACCAAGGGGCTAGCGGGAGTGATACGCAGTATTTT.

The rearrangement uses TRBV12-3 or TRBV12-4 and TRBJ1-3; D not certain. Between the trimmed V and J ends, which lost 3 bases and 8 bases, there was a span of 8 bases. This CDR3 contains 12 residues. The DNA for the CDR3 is TGTGCCAGCAGTTTGCGGGGAGACACCATATATTTT. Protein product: CASSLRGDTIYF.

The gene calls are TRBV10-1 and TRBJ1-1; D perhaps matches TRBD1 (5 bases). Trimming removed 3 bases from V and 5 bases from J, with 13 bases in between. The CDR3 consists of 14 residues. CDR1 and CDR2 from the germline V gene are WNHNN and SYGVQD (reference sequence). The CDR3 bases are TGCGCCAGCAGTGATACAGGACTAAGGACTGAAGCTTTCTTT. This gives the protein CASSDTGLRTEAFF.

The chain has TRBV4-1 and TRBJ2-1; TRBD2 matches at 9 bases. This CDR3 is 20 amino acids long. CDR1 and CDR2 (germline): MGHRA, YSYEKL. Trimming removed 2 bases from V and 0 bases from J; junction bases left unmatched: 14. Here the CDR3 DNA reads TGCGCCAGCAGCCAAAGGAAAGAGACTAGCGGAATCGTCTCCTACAATGAGCAGTTCTTC. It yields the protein CASSQRKETSGIVSYNEQFF.

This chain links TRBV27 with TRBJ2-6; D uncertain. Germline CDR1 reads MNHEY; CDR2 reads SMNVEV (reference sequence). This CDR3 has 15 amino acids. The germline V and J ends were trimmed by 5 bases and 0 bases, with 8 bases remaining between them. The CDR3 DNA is TGTGCCAGCAGTCCATGGAGCTCTGGGGCCAACGTCCTGACTTTC. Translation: CASSPWSSGANVLTF.

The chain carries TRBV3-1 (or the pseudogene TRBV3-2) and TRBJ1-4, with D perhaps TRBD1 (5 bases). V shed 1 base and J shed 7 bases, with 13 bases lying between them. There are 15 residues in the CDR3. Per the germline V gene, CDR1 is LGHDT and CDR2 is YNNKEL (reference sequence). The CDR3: CASSQGPRAVEKLFF. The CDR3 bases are TGTGCCAGCAGCCAAGGACCCAGGGCGGTTGAAAAACTGTTTTTT.

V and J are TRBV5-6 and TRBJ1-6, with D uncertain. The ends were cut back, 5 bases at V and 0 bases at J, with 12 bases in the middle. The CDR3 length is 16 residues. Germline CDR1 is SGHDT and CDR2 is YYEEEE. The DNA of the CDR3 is TGTGCCAGCAGGCGCGACGGGAGCTCCTATAATTCACCCCTCCACTTT. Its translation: CASRRDGSSYNSPLHF.

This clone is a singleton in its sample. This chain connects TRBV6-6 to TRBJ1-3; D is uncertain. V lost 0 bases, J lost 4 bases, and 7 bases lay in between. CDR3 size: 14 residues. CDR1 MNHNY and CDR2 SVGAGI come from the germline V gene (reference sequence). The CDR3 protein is CASSYSGGGNTIYF. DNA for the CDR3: TGTGCCAGCAGTTACTCAGGAGGGGGAAACACCATATATTTT.

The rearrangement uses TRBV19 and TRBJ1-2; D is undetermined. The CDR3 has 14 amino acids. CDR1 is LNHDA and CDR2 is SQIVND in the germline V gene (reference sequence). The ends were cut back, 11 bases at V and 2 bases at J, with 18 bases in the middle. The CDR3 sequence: CAAAPRQYNYGYTF. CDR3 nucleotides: TGTGCCGCGGCTCCAAGGCAATACAACTATGGCTACACCTTC.

CDR3 region: CASRPWGRDIRTDTQYF. CDR3 nucleotides: TGTGCCAGTAGACCATGGGGTCGGGACATAAGGACAGATACGCAGTATTTT. The chain has TRBV19 and TRBJ2-3; D possibly corresponds to TRBD1 (6 bases). V dropped 6 bases and J dropped 3 bases, with 22 bases sitting between them. CDR3 size: 17 residues. Germline loops: CDR1 LNHDA, CDR2 SQIVND (reference sequence).

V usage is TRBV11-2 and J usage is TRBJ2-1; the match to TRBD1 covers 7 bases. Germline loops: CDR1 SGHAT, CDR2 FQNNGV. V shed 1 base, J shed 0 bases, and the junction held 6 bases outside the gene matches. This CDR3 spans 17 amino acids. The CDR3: CASSLGQQGRSYNEQFF. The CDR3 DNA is TGTGCCAGCAGCTTAGGTCAACAGGGGCGCTCCTACAATGAGCAGTTCTTC.